A selection of T cell receptor beta chains follows, all from one sample in a study of cytomegalovirus exposure and HLA in healthy donors. Produced via immunoSEQ multiplex PCR; TCRdb's table is partial and in-frame only. The table has approximately 120,000 clones, around 75% seen once. The source material was PBMCs. These receptors were taken from a man aged 30 to 39 in good health and CMV-seronegative. CDR3s include the opening cysteine and the closing phenylalanine or tryptophan.

V,CDR3
TRBV5-1,CASSWTVQETQYF
TRBV4-1,CASSQVAGQGLGEQYF
TRBV11-3,CASSLANTGELFF
TRBV9,CASSAQGVGAAFF
TRBV7-2,CASSFYGTEAFF
TRBV7-9,CASSSLGGGPAYEQYF
TRBV18,CASSPNRGTGELFF
TRBV9,CASSVETGRMSEQYF
TRBV10-3,CAISDISGKTDTQYF
TRBV6-1,CASSEGLADYNEQFF
TRBV30,CAWSVQTENNIHYEQYF
TRBV5-1,CASSLSTVTYEQYF
TRBV9,CASSAFTSSSYNEQFF
TRBV5-1,CASSLDRLNTEAFF
TRBV7-3,CASSLDPRQAQETQYF
TRBV16,CASSPSHKQPQHF